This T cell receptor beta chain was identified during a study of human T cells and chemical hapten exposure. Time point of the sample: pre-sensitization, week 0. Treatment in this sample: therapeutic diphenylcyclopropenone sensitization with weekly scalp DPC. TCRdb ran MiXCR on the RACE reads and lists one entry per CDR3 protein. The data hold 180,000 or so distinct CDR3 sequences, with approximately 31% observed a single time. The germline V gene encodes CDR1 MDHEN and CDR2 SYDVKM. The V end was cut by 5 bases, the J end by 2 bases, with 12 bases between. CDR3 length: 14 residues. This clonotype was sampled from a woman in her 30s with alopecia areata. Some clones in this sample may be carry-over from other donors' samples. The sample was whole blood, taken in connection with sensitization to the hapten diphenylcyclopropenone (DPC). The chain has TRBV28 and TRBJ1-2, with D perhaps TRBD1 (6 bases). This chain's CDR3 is CASSGRQANYGYTF. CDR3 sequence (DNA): TGTGCCAGCAGTGGGAGACAGGCCAACTATGGCTACACCTTC.